This TCR beta chain was sequenced in a study of PD-1 and CTLA-4 blockade in melanoma (dated by TCRdb to the early 2020s). A note on the overall study: In patients with melanoma, the study measured the effects of PD-1 blockade versus CTLA-4 blockade on the melanoma-reactive CD8 T cell response.

The germline V gene supplies CDR1 SGHDT and CDR2 YYEEEE. For this chain, trimming is 5 bases at the V end and 8 bases at the J end, and the number of junction bases without a gene match is 2. Counted from cysteine to phenylalanine, this CDR3 has 13 amino acids. The DNA shown is the 39-base CDR3, in frame from base 1. Libraries were built with the immunoSEQ multiplex PCR assay. In its TCRdb copy, this immuneACCESS table keeps in-frame sequences only and misses some clones. Where compared with another copy, unresolved V genes explain less than half of these, and the others have no known cause. For this sample the table gives more than 9,000 clones, of which 82% were detected only once. About 32% of the sample is in the top ten clones. With regard to this clone: No cognate antigen has been identified for it. Per-base quality was not reported, and no clone a single base away is much larger than it.

Sample: CD8+ T cells from peripheral blood, taken from a patient given anti-PD-1 treatment. The rearrangement combines TRBV5-6 with TRBJ2-2; TRBD2 agrees with 11 junctional bases. This clonotype was obtained from a human donor with melanoma. CDR3 loop: CASRLAGEGELFF. The bases are TGTGCCAGCAGACTAGCGGGAGAGGGGGAGCTGTTTTTT.